The T cell receptor (beta chain) described here comes from a study of graft-versus-host responses after intestinal transplantation. Turning to this clone: What it binds is unknown.

This CDR3 is built from 13 residues. The V and J ends lost 4 bases and 5 bases respectively, with 9 bases between them. The germline CDR1 and CDR2 sequences are MGHRA and YSYEKL. Profiled with immunoSEQ multiplex PCR; TCRdb holds only in-frame clones, not every one. The sample has under 90,000 clones; around 91% are singletons. The source of this sequence is a human donor who was the organ donor for an intestinal transplant. This sequence joins TRBV4-1 and TRBJ1-5; a weak D match, TRBD1 (6 bases). Sequencing was performed on unstimulated CD8+ T cells sorted from spleen or lymph node cells, taken before transplant. The CDR3 DNA reads as TGCGCCAGCAGCCCTACAGGGTATCAGCCCCAGCATTTT. Translating gives CASSPTGYQPQHF.